One TCR beta chain is described in this entry. Its antigen is unknown. The sample holds no much larger clone one base away, and base qualities are not on file. The germline V gene specifies SGHNT as CDR1 and YENEEA as CDR2. V is pared back by 3 bases and J by 9 bases, with 9 bases lying between the germline termini. The CDR3 numbers 12 residues from cysteine through phenylalanine. This entry keeps only the CDR3 DNA: 36 bases, framed from base 1. Whole blood was collected in K2EDTA tubes by collaborating institutions according to the institutions' own protocols. For TCRbeta analysis, collaborators shipped samples in one of three forms: frozen whole blood, isolated PBMCs, or DNA extracted from either of those sample types. TCRbeta CDR3 regions were amplified from genomic DNA by means of the immunoSEQ Assay, a bias-controlled multiplex PCR. Per the authors' processing: The number of nucleated cells in each sample was estimated by amplification of reference gene primers within the assay. To quantify the absolute abundance of each unique TCRbeta CDR3 rearrangement, sequence reads were collapsed and filtered. Productive Simpson clonality was computed per sample as the square root of Simpson's diversity index over productive rearrangements. The table was pulled from immuneACCESS by TCRdb, which kept in-frame rearrangements only. Such tables lose some clones; where checked, under half of the loss comes from unresolved V genes, and the rest has no known cause. D and trimming were read from the DNA, whereas the V and J calls and clone size are those reported in that table. In this sample the table shows more than 90,000 clones, 70% to 90% of which occur a single time. The ten top clones hold approximately 1.5% of the sample.

The data belong to a study of blood T cell repertoires in COVID-19 (TCRdb year 2020). Context from the whole study: The collaborator samples originated in the United States, Italy and Spain and spanned the acute and convalescent phases of COVID-19. Nearly every sample came with metadata listing a de-identified subject ID, COVID-19 status, age in years and sex. A freely available public database, intended as a resource for researchers studying the immune response to SARS-CoV-2, is where the repertoires were released. Subjects who had been exposed to COVID-19, were actively infected with it, or had recovered from it provided the deeply sampled blood TCRbeta repertoires that made up the dataset. The prospective study material was composed of cDNA or gDNA derived from T cells, B-cell-depleted T cells, or PBMCs. Where HLA class I and class II types were available, the types were taken from metadata supplied by the sample provider, not from assay-based typing. The samples were drawn from two sources: the first 160 participants of the ongoing ImmuneRACE study, and 1,200 or so subjects contributed by 6 global collaborators. The study at large found these results: The quantity of clinical and demographic metadata differed by source and by participant and was supplied without curation.

The V and J genes are TRBV11-3 and TRBJ2-1, with TRBD1 tentatively as D gene (5 bases match). This sequence was found in a man aged 35-49 years with acute or convalescent COVID-19. The sequencing sample was made of peripheral blood. The DNA reads TGTGCCAGCAGCTTTGTTAGGGGTGAGCAGTTCTTC. This codes for CASSFVRGEQFF.